The clone carrying this T cell receptor beta chain was counted a single time. Germline CDR1 SGHKS, CDR2 YYEKEE (reference sequence). V was clipped by 0 bases and J by 10 bases, with 11 bases between them. This CDR3 contains 13 residues. PCR involved 60 Vbeta and 13 Jbeta primers. As processed by the authors: There were some 87 million unique TCR beta chains by a later count, and approximately 10 million of them were shared. Some clones are missing from TCRdb's copy, which holds only in-frame ones; the method was immunoSEQ multiplex PCR. That table supplies the V and J calls and clone size; D and trimming were determined from the DNA. The data show about 180,000 clones, 65% to 80% seen once. These data originate in a study of cytomegalovirus exposure and HLA in healthy donors.

The TCR originated in a woman in her forties in good health and CMV-seronegative. This chain uses TRBV5-5 with TRBJ2-4; D unclear. Sequenced: PBMCs. CDR3 DNA sequence: TGTGCCAGCAGCTTGGCCCCCCTCCAGATTCAGTACTTC. Translated, it gives CASSLAPLQIQYF.